The 23 T cell receptor beta chains listed next were all sequenced from one sample in a study of spatial heterogeneity in lung cancer. Time point meaning: sample taken at primary tumor resection. Whole RNA, which was extracted from tumor, nontumor lung tissue or frozen PBMC, was sequenced without any cell sorting. TCRdb itself ran the 5' RACE reads through MiXCR, one entry per CDR3 protein. This table has tens of thousands of distinct CDR3 sequences, about 14% appearing once. The source was PBMCs, collected at surgery. The receptors were gathered from a male donor with early-stage non-small cell lung cancer.

This chain joins TRBV29-1 and TRBJ2-5; D remains unclear. CDR3 size: 11 residues. Germline-derived CDR1 and CDR2 are SQVTM and ANQGSEA. CDR3 sequence: CSAAYQETQYF. The DNA of the CDR3 is TGCAGTGCGGCGTACCAAGAGACCCAGTACTTC.

This clonotype appeared a few times. J is TRBJ2-7 and V is TRBV7-2; 9 bases agree with TRBD2. V lost 7 bases and J lost 4; bases outside the gene matches: 14. Per germline, CDR1 SGHTA and CDR2 FQGNSA. The CDR3 has 16 residues. The CDR3 sequence: CASKKLAGPSTYEQYF. The CDR3 DNA sequence: TGTGCCAGCAAAAAACTAGCGGGCCCGTCAACATACGAGCAGTACTTC.

The chain has TRBV5-1 and TRBJ1-2; D gene ambiguous. The CDR3 has 14 amino acids. V was cut by 0 bases and J by 6 bases, with 12 bases left in between. The germline V gene has CDR1 SGHRS and CDR2 YFSETQ. For the CDR3, the DNA is TGCGCCAGCAGCTTGGAAGGGATTAAAGATGGCTACACCTTC. Amino acid sequence: CASSLEGIKDGYTF.

This rearrangement joins TRBV5-8 to TRBJ1-3; D may be TRBD1 (6 bases). The CDR3 runs to 15 residues. V lost 4 bases and J lost 4, with 15 bases in between. Germline V gives CDR1 SGHTS, CDR2 YDEGEE. The CDR3 DNA is TGTGCCAGCAGCACAACTCCGGGACACGGAAACACCATATATTTT. Translation gives CASSTTPGHGNTIYF.

The V and J genes are TRBV24-1 and TRBJ2-1; tentative D call: TRBD2 (6 bases). Germline CDR1 is KGHDR and CDR2 is SFDVKD. This CDR3 comprises 12 residues. V lost 12 bases, J lost 9 bases, and 17 bases lay in between. CDR3: CASSRGTVEQFF. CDR3 in DNA: TGTGCCTCCTCCCGGGGGACGGTTGAGCAGTTCTTC.

This clonotype appeared a few times. The chain uses TRBV5-5 and TRBJ1-1; a possible D gene is TRBD1 (5 bases). The germline V gene encodes CDR1 SGHKS and CDR2 YYEKEE (reference sequence). The CDR3 spans 13 residues. V lost 6 bases and J lost 5, with 14 bases in between. In DNA form, the CDR3 reads TGTGCCAGCAAATCAGGGACGGAAACTGAAGCTTTCTTT. It specifies CASKSGTETEAFF.

The chain links TRBV10-3 to TRBJ1-2; D unresolved. V was pared by 10 bases and J by 3 bases, with 21 bases between. CDR3 length: 15 amino acids. CDR1 ENHRY and CDR2 SYGVKD come from the germline V gene. The CDR3 DNA reads as TGTGCCACCTCCGACGAGGCGAACGGGCACTATGGCTACACCTTC. Residues: CATSDEANGHYGYTF.

This clonotype was observed a handful of times. The rearrangement links TRBV6-2 or TRBV6-3 to TRBJ2-7; D gene ambiguous. The CDR3 loop spans 12 amino acids. The germline gives CDR1 MNHEY, CDR2 SVGEGT. Trimming pared 1 base from V and 7 bases from J, leaving 8 bases between. The CDR3 loop is CASSYFGWEQYF. CDR3 bases: TGTGCCAGCAGTTACTTCGGTTGGGAGCAGTACTTC.

The V and J genes are TRBV11-2 and TRBJ2-7, with 9 bases identical to TRBD2. The CDR3 spans 14 residues. Trimming took 4 bases from V and 7 from J; bases not matched to a gene: 8. Germline V gene lookup returns CDR1 SGHAT and CDR2 FQNNGV. This chain's CDR3 is CASSSLAGAGEQYF. In DNA, the CDR3 is TGTGCCAGCAGCTCCTTAGCGGGAGCCGGGGAGCAGTACTTC.

In this sample, this clonotype turned up a few times. The gene calls are TRBV7-2 and TRBJ2-1; D not certain. Germline CDR1 is SGHTA and CDR2 is FQGNSA. Between the trimmed V and J ends, which lost 2 bases and 5 bases, there was a span of 13 bases. This CDR3 has 15 amino acids. The DNA of the CDR3 is TGTGCCAGCAGCTTATATCGCCTAGACAACAATGAGCAGTTCTTC. This encodes CASSLYRLDNNEQFF.

The rearrangement links TRBV9 to TRBJ2-5; weak D call: TRBD1 (6 bases). The CDR3 runs 14 residues. V was cut by 4 bases and J by 5 bases, with 15 bases left in between. Germline V gene lookup returns CDR1 SGDLS and CDR2 YYNGEE. CDR3 region: CASSPLGAGETQYF. As DNA, the CDR3 is TGTGCCAGCAGCCCTTTGGGGGCTGGGGAGACCCAGTACTTC.

This clonotype was seen a few times. CDR3 sequence (DNA): TGTGCCAGCAGCTTAACAGGGATTGGCTACACCTTC. This codes for CASSLTGIGYTF. V gene TRBV7-2 combines with J gene TRBJ1-2, with D perhaps matching TRBD1 (6 bases). CDR3 length: 12 residues. V was clipped by 2 bases and J by 7 bases, with 8 bases between them. Germline V gene data show CDR1 as SGHTA and CDR2 as FQGNSA.

This clonotype was detected ten times or more. The chain carries TRBV6-5 and TRBJ2-7; 9 positions agree with TRBD2. Germline values: CDR1 MNHEY, CDR2 SVGAGI. J lost 3 bases, V lost 4 bases, and 10 bases had no gene match. The CDR3 is 16 residues long. The CDR3 region has the DNA TGTGCCAGCAGTTCCGACGGACTAGCGCCCAACTACGAGCAGTACTTC. Protein product: CASSSDGLAPNYEQYF.

This rearrangement joins TRBV30 to TRBJ2-2; D is possibly TRBD1 (5 bases). With 4 bases removed from V and 7 bases from J, the gap between germline ends came to 22 bases. Per the germline V gene, CDR1 is GTSNPN and CDR2 is SVGIG (reference sequence). This CDR3 comprises 16 residues. CDR3 DNA sequence: TGTGCCTGGAAGGGGTTTGGGAACCCAAGAGTCGGGGAGCTGTTTTTT. Amino acids: CAWKGFGNPRVGELFF.

This chain joins TRBV5-6 and TRBJ1-1; tentative D call: TRBD1 (6 bases). CDR3 length equals 16 residues. Germline lookup yields CDR1 SGHDT and CDR2 YYEEEE. The V end lost 4 bases, the J end lost 2 bases, and 18 bases lay between the germline ends. Here the CDR3 DNA reads TGTGCCAGCAGCCTTGGGGGCCCACATATTAACACTGAAGCTTTCTTT. This sequence encodes CASSLGGPHINTEAFF.

The chain employs TRBV12-3 or TRBV12-4 and TRBJ1-1, with 7 bases that match TRBD1. This CDR3 contains 15 residues. V was pared by 8 bases and J by 2 bases, with 11 bases of the junction left unmatched. CDR3 in amino acids: CASQSGGWGNTEAFF. The CDR3 DNA reads TGTGCCAGCCAATCAGGGGGATGGGGAAACACTGAAGCTTTCTTT.

This clonotype occurred many times. V usage is TRBV15 and J usage is TRBJ2-1; 12 nucleotides agree with TRBD2. This CDR3 is built from 16 residues. V was clipped by 0 bases and J by 8 bases; unmatched bases: 5. Germline V lookup: CDR1 LNHNV, CDR2 YYDKDF (reference sequence). The CDR3 region is CATSRDLLAGGHEQFF. The CDR3 nucleotides read TGTGCCACCAGCAGAGATTTACTAGCGGGGGGTCATGAGCAGTTCTTC.

This sequence joins TRBV7-9 and TRBJ2-1, with 7 positions matching TRBD2. V lost 4 bases, J lost 7 bases, and 10 bases stayed unmatched. From germline, CDR1 is SEHNR and CDR2 FQNEAQ (reference sequence). This CDR3 comprises 15 residues. The CDR3 DNA reads TGTGCCAGCAGCTCCCTGGGCCGCGGGAGTAATGAGCAGTTCTTC. Its translation: CASSSLGRGSNEQFF.

The chain uses TRBV7-2 and TRBJ2-1; TRBD2 agrees at 11 bases. CDR3 length: 15 residues. J was trimmed by 6 bases and V by 6 bases; bases with no gene match: 7. Germline loops: CDR1 SGHTA, CDR2 FQGNSA. The CDR3: CASRSLAGGPNEQFF. The CDR3 DNA follows: TGTGCCAGCAGGTCCCTAGCGGGAGGACCCAATGAGCAGTTCTTC.

This chain links TRBV20-1 with TRBJ2-3; D call uncertain. The V end was cut by 0 bases, the J end by 1 base, with 17 bases between. Per the germline V gene, CDR1 is DFQATT and CDR2 is SNEGSKA (reference sequence). The CDR3 is 17 amino acids. DNA for the CDR3: TGCAGTGCTAGAGACGTGGCCCCCGCGGTCCGCACAGATACGCAGTATTTT. This encodes CSARDVAPAVRTDTQYF.

V usage is TRBV7-9 and J usage is TRBJ2-6; D is uncertain. The CDR3 length is 14 residues. V lost 5 bases to trimming and J lost 0 bases, with 5 bases between them. CDR1 SEHNR and CDR2 FQNEAQ come from the germline V gene (reference sequence). CDR3 DNA sequence: TGTGCCAGCAGCCCTGACTCTGGGGCCAACGTCCTGACTTTC. Its translation: CASSPDSGANVLTF.

The table lists this clonotype with a few counts. The chain is built from TRBV5-6 and TRBJ2-5; D uncertain. CDR1 and CDR2 (germline): SGHDT, YYEEEE. CDR3 length: 13 residues. V was trimmed by 0 bases and J by 4 bases, leaving 7 bases between them. The CDR3 loop is CASSLGPRETQYF. CDR3 nucleotide sequence: TGTGCCAGCAGCTTGGGGCCGAGAGAGACCCAGTACTTC.

This clonotype was detected many times. The rearrangement uses TRBV29-1 and TRBJ2-3, with D hard to call. This CDR3 region has 14 residues. Looked up from germline, CDR1 is SQVTM and CDR2 is ANQGSEA. V was cut by 4 bases and J by 0 bases, with 11 bases left in between. The CDR3 spells CSVVGQSSTDTQYF. The CDR3 DNA is TGCAGCGTTGTAGGCCAGTCTAGCACAGATACGCAGTATTTT.